This TCR beta chain came from a study of blood T cell repertoires in COVID-19. This clone appeared once. V shed 3 bases, J shed 0 bases, and the junction held 0 bases outside the gene matches. This CDR3 is 13 amino acids long. Per germline, CDR1 SQVTM and CDR2 ANQGSEA. Profiled with immunoSEQ multiplex PCR; TCRdb holds only in-frame clones, not every one. The sample comprises fewer than 350,000 clones, 70% to 90% of which are singletons, and 1% rests with the top ten. The gene calls are TRBV29-1 and TRBJ2-7; 9 positions match TRBD1. The clonotype was recovered from a woman aged 25 to 39 who had recovered from COVID-19. The sequenced material came from PBMCs or T cells enriched from blood (not recorded which). DNA of the CDR3: TGCAGCGTTGAGACAGGGGGCTCCTACGAGCAGTACTTC. Translated, it gives CSVETGGSYEQYF.